This T cell receptor (beta chain) came from a study of control samples from healthy donors and cancer patients. Only in-frame clones appear in the TCRdb table, and some are missing; sequencing was by immunoSEQ multiplex PCR. Among 110,000 or so clones listed, roughly 89% were seen once. The sample taken for sequencing was blood. The source of this sequence is a man younger than 45 in good health.

The CDR3 region is CATSRVWGQGKPEAFF. CDR3 sequence (DNA): TGTGCCACCAGCAGAGTATGGGGACAGGGAAAGCCTGAAGCTTTCTTT. The chain links TRBV15 to TRBJ1-1; 9 nucleotides agree with TRBD1. Losses at the gene ends were 1 base for V and 6 bases for J; bases not matched to a gene: 9. The CDR3 runs to 16 residues. Germline values: CDR1 LNHNV, CDR2 YYDKDF (reference sequence). Variable domain in full (rest from reference TRBV15 and TRBJ1-1): DAMVIQNPRYQVTQFGKPVTLSCSQTLNHNVMYWYQQKSSQAPKLLFHYYDKDFNNEADTPDNFQSRRPNTSFCFLDIRSPGLGDTAMYLCATSRVWGQGKPEAFFGQGTRLTVV.